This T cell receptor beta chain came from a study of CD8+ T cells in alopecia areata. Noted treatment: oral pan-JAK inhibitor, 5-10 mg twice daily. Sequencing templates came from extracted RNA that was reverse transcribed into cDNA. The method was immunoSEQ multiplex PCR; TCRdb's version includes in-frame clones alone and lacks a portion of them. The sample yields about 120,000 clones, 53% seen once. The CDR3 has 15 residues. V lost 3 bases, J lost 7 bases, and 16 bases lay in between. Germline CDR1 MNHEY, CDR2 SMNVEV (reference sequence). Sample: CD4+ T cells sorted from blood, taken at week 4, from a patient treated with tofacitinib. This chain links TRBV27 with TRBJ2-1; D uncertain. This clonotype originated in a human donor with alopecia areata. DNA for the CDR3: TGTGCCAGCAGTTTCCGGGTCCGCGTGGGGAATGAGCAGTTCTTC. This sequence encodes CASSFRVRVGNEQFF.